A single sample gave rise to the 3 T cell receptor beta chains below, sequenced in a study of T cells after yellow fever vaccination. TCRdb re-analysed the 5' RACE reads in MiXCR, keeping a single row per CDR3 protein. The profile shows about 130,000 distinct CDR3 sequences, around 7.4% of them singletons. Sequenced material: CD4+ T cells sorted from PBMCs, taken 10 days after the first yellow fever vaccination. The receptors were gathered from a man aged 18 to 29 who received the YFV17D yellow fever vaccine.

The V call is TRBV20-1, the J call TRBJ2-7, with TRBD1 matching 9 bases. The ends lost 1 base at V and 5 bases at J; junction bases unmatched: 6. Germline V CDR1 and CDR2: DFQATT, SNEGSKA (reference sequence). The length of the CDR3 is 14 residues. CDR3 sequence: CSARVRTGADEQYF. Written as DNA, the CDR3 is TGCAGTGCTAGAGTCAGGACAGGGGCGGACGAGCAGTACTTC.

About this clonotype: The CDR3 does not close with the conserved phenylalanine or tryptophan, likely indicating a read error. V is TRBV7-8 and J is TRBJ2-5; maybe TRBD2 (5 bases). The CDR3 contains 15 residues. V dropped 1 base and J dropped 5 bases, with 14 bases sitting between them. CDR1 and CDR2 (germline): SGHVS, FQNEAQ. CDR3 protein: CASSLDILGGETQYL. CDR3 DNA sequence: TGTGCCAGCAGCTTAGATATTTTGGGCGGGGAGACCCAGTACCTC.

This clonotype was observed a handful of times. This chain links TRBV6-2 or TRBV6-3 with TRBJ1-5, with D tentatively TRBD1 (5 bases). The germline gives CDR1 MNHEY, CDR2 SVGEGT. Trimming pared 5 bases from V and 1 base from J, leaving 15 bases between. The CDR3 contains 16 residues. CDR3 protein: CASSVFRVRSNQPQHF. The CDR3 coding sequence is TGTGCCAGCAGTGTATTCAGGGTGCGCAGCAATCAGCCCCAGCATTTT.